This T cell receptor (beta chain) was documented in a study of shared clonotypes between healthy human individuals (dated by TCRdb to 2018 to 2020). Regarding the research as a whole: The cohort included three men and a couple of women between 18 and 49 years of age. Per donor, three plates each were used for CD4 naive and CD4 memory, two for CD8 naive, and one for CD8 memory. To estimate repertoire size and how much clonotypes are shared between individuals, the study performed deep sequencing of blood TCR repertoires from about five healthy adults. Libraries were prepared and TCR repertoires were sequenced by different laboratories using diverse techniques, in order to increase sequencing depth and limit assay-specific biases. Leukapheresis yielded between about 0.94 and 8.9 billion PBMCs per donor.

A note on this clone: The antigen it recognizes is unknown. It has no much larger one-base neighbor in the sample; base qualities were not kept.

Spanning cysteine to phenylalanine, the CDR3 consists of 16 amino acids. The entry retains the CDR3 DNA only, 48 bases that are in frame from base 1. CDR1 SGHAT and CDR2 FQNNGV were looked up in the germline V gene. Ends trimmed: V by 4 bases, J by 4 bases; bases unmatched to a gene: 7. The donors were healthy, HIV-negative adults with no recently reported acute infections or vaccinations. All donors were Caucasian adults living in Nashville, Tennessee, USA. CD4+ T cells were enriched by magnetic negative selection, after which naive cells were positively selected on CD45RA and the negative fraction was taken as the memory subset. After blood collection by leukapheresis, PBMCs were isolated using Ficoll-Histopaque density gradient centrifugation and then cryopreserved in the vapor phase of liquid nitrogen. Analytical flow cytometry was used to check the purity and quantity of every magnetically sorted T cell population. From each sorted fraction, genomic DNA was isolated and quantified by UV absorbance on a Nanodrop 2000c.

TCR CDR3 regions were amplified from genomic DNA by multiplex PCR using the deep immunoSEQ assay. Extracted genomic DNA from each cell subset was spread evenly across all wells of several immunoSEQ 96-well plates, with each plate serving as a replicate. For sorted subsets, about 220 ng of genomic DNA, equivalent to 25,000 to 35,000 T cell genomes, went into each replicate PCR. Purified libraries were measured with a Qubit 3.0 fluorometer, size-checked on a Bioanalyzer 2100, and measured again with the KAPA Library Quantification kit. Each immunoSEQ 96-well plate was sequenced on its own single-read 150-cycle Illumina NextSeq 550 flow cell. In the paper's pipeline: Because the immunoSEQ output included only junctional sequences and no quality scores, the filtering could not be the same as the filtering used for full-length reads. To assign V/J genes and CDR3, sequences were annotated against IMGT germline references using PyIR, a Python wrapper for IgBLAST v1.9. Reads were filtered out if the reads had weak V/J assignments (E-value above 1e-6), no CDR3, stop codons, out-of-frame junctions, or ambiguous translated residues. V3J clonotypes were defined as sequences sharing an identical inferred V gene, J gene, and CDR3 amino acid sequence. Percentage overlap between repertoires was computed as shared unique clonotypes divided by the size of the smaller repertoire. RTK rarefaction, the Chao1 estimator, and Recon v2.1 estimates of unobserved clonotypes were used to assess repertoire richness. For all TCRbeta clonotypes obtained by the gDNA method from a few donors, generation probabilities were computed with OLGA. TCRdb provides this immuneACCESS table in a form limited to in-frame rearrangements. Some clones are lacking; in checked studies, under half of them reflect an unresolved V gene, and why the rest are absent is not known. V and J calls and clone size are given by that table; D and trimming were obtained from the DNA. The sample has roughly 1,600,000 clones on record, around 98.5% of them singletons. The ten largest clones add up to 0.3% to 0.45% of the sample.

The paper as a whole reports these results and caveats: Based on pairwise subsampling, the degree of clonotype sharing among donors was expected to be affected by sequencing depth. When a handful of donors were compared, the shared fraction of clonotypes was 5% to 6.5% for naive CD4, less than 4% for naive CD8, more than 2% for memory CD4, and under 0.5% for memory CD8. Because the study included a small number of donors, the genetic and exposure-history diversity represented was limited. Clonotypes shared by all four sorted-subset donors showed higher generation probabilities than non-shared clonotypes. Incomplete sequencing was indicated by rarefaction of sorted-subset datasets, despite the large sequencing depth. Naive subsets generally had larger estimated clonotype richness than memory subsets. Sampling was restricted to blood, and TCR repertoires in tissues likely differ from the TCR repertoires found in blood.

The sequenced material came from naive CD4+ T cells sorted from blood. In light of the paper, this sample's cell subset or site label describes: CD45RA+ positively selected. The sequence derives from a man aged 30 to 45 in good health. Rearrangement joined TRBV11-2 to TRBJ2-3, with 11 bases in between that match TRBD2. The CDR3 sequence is CASSSKTSGIPDTQYF. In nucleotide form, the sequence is TGTGCCAGCAGCTCCAAGACTAGCGGGATTCCAGATACGCAGTATTTT.